This TCR beta chain comes out of a study of spatial heterogeneity in lung cancer. Regarding time point: sample taken at primary tumor resection. TCRdb passed the 5' RACE reads through MiXCR, listing each CDR3 protein once. Among about 78,000 distinct CDR3 sequences, under 8.5% were seen once, and the ten largest hold roughly 6.4%. This clonotype was observed at least ten times. This CDR3 is built from 13 residues. Per the germline V gene, CDR1 is LGHNA and CDR2 is YSLEER. After removal of 3 bases from V and 3 bases from J, the junction contained 2 bases not matched to a gene. The V call is TRBV4-3, the J call TRBJ2-7, with 7 bases lining up with TRBD1. Specimen: PBMCs, collected at surgery. This TCR came from a male donor with early-stage non-small cell lung cancer. CDR3 coding DNA: TGCGCCAGCAGCCAGTGGACAGGCTACGAGCAGTACTTC. As protein: CASSQWTGYEQYF.